Each of the 9 T cell receptor beta chains below was sequenced from the same sample in a study of fetal regulatory T cell absence and autoimmunity. The repertoire was sequenced with immunoSEQ multiplex PCR; TCRdb's copy has only in-frame clones and lacks some. Of tens of thousands of clones listed, about 80% were seen once; the top ten hold less than 0.5%. Input material: cord blood. The receptors come from a newborn boy with IPEX syndrome.

This chain joins TRBV7-2 and TRBJ2-5; the D is unclear. Germline CDR1 SGHTA, CDR2 FQGNSA. Trimming took 0 bases from V and 4 from J, leaving 3 bases between them. The CDR3 contains 12 residues. CDR3 in DNA: TGTGCCAGCAGCTTAGCGGGAGAGACCCAGTACTTC. This sequence encodes CASSLAGETQYF.

This clone was seen more than once but under ten times. The chain links TRBV2 to TRBJ1-2; D possibly corresponds to TRBD1 (6 bases). The CDR3 spans 13 residues. Germline CDR1 is SNHLY and CDR2 is FYNNEI. V gave up 7 bases and J gave up 5 bases, with 14 bases separating them. As DNA, the CDR3 is TGTGCCAGCACTCCGACAGGAGGTTATGGCTACACCTTC. It encodes CASTPTGGYGYTF.

This chain uses TRBV10-3 with TRBJ2-1, with 13 bases matching TRBD2. V gave up 11 bases and J gave up 7 bases; unmatched junction bases: 8. The CDR3 spans 14 residues. CDR1 ENHRY and CDR2 SYGVKD come from the germline V gene. The CDR3 spells CASRTSGGGNEQFF. The DNA for the CDR3 is TGTGCCTCTCGGACTAGCGGGGGAGGTAATGAGCAGTTCTTC.

V gene TRBV27 combines with J gene TRBJ2-1, with D unclear. The CDR3 sequence is 13 residues long. Germline CDR1 is MNHEY and CDR2 is SMNVEV (reference sequence). The V gene lost 2 bases and the J gene lost 5 bases, with 7 bases spanning the gap. The chain's CDR3 is CASSLGLNNEQFF. The CDR3 nucleotides are TGTGCCAGCAGTTTAGGGTTAAACAATGAGCAGTTCTTC.

The chain carries TRBV6-1 and TRBJ2-7; unclear D gene. The CDR3 is made up of 14 amino acids. Trimming left V 8 bases short and J 2 bases short, with 16 bases between. Germline CDR1 MNHNS, CDR2 SASEGT. The CDR3 spells CASGILGTTYEQYF. CDR3 sequence (DNA): TGTGCCAGCGGTATCCTCGGCACCACCTACGAGCAGTACTTC.

V is TRBV7-9 and J is TRBJ1-2; D possibly corresponds to TRBD1 (5 bases). V was trimmed by 0 bases and J by 8 bases, leaving 10 bases between them. The length of the CDR3 is 13 residues. Germline CDR1 and CDR2: SEHNR and FQNEAQ (reference sequence). CDR3 sequence (DNA): TGTGCCAGCAGCTTAGCGATGGGGGTCGGCTACACCTTC. This sequence encodes CASSLAMGVGYTF.

This chain connects TRBV4-1 to TRBJ2-2; TRBD2 aligns across 13 bases. Per the germline V gene, CDR1 is MGHRA and CDR2 is YSYEKL. Trimming at V came to 3 bases and at J to 4 bases, leaving 5 bases not matched to a gene. CDR3 length equals 17 residues. The CDR3 spells CASSHGTSGVVTGELFF. CDR3 nucleotides: TGCGCCAGCAGCCATGGGACTAGCGGGGTCGTCACCGGGGAGCTGTTTTTT.

V usage is TRBV19 and J usage is TRBJ2-7; D may be TRBD2 (5 bases). The CDR3 sequence is 14 residues long. V was clipped by 1 base and J by 0 bases, with 7 bases between them. CDR1 LNHDA and CDR2 SQIVND come from the germline V gene (reference sequence). The CDR3 spells CASSIVGSSYEQYF. CDR3 DNA sequence: TGTGCCAGTAGTATAGTGGGGAGCTCCTACGAGCAGTACTTC.

The gene calls are TRBV7-9 and TRBJ2-1, with D possibly TRBD2 on 6 matching bases. The CDR3 spans 17 residues. The ends were cut back, 1 base at V and 14 bases at J, with 27 bases in the middle. Germline-derived CDR1 and CDR2 are SEHNR and FQNEAQ (reference sequence). The CDR3 sequence is CASSLVWELATAPREFF. CDR3 in DNA: TGTGCCAGCAGCTTAGTTTGGGAGCTAGCGACCGCTCCCAGGGAGTTCTTC.